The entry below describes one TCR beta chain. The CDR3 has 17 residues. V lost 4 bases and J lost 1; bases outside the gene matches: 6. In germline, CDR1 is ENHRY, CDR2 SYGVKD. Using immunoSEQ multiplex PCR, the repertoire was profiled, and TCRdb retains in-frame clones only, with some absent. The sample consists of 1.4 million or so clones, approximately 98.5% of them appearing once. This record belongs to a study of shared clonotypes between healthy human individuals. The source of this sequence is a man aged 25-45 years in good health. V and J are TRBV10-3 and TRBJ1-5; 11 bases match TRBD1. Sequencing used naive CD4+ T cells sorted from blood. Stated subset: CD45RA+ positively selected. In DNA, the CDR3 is TGTGCCATCAGTGGGGGACAGGGGGTTTCAAGCAATCAGCCCCAGCATTTT. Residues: CAISGGQGVSSNQPQHF.